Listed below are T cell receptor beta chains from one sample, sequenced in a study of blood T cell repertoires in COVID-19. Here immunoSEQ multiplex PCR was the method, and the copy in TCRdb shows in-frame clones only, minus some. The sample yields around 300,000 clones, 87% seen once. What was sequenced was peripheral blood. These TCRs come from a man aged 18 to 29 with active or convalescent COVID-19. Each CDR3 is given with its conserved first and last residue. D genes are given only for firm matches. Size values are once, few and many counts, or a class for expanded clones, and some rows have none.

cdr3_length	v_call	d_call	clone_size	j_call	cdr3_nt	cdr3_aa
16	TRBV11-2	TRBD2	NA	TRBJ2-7	TGTGCCAGCAGCTTAGTTCTTGGCGGGAGTAGCTACGAGCAGTACTTC	CASSLVLGGSSYEQYF
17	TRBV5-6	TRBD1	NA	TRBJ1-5	TGTGCCAGCAGCCGAGGTCAGGGGGCGAAGAGCAATCAGCCCCAGCATTTT	CASSRGQGAKSNQPQHF
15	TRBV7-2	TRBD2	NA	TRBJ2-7	TGTGCCAGCAGCTCAACTAGCGGGCTTACCTACGAGCAGTACTTC	CASSSTSGLTYEQYF
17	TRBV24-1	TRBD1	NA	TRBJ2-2	TGTGCCACCAGGGGACGATCGGGACAGGGGGCTGTCGGGGAGCTGTTTTTT	CATRGRSGQGAVGELFF
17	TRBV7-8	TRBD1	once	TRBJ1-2	TGTGCCAGCAGCTATAGCCATTATATGACAGGGTCCTATGGCTACACCTTC	CASSYSHYMTGSYGYTF
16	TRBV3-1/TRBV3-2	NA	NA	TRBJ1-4	TGTGCCAGCAGCCAAGATCATCGGGGTGGCGGTGAAAAACTGTTTTTT	CASSQDHRGGGEKLFF
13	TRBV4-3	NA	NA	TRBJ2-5	TGCGCCAGCAGCCAAGGCGGGTGGGAGACCCAGTACTTC	CASSQGGWETQYF
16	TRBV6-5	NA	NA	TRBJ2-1	TGTGCCAGCAGTTACTTCGGCGGAAGCTCCTACAATGAGCAGTTCTTC	CASSYFGGSSYNEQFF
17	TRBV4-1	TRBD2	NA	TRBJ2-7	TGCGCCAGCAGCCAAGAAAGTCTAGCGGGGGGGCCCTACGAGCAGTACTTC	CASSQESLAGGPYEQYF
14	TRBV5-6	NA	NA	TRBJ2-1	TGTGCCAGCAGCTCGGTTACTATTTATGCCGAGCAGTTCTTC	CASSSVTIYAEQFF
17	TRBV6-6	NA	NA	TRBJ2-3	TGTGCCAGCAGTCTGAAAAGGGGTAGCGGACACACAGATACGCAGTATTTT	CASSLKRGSGHTDTQYF
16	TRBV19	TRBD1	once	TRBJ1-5	TGTGCCAGTAGTACCTTATACGGACAGGGGGATCAGCCCCAGCATTTT	CASSTLYGQGDQPQHF
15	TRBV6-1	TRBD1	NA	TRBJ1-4	TGTGCCAGCACCGGAGGGACAGGGGAGATGGAAAAACTGTTTTTT	CASTGGTGEMEKLFF
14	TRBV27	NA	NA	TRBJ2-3	TGTGCCAGCAGCCCTATAATAGGGGGAGATACGCAGTATTTT	CASSPIIGGDTQYF